These 30 T cell receptor beta chains originate from one sample sequenced in a study of blood T cells in healthy people across ages. The authors ran a second PCR of roughly 7 to 11 cycles using a sample-barcoded 5' primer and a J-beta primer mix. TCRdb itself ran the 5' RACE reads through MiXCR, one entry per CDR3 protein. Here the sample spans about 620,000 distinct CDR3 sequences, around 21% being singletons. Source material: blood. The receptor set was obtained from a man aged 70-80 years in good health.

The V call is TRBV28, the J call TRBJ2-5; D is possibly TRBD2 (7 bases). The assigned J gene may be wrong: the sequence end matches TRBJ2-1 better. Germline V lookup: CDR1 MDHEN, CDR2 SYDVKM. CDR3 length: 16 amino acids. Written as DNA, the CDR3 is TGTGCCAGCAGTCTCCGCAGGGGCGGGAGTAGCCATGAGCAGTTCTTC. It specifies CASSLRRGGSSHEQFF.

Turning to this clonotype: This could be a read error, since a much larger clone is one nucleotide away. The chain uses TRBV6-2 or TRBV6-3 and TRBJ2-1; 7 bases agree with TRBD2. This CDR3 spans 16 amino acids. Germline V gene lookup returns CDR1 MNHEY and CDR2 SVGEGT. DNA of the CDR3: TGTGCCAGCAGTTACTGGGGCGGGAGCTCCTACTATGAGCAGTTCTTC. As protein: CASSYWGGSSYYEQFF.

This clonotype was recorded many times. The gene calls are TRBV20-1 and TRBJ2-7; D is perhaps TRBD1 or TRBD2 (5 bases each). Germline-derived CDR1 and CDR2 are DFQATT and SNEGSKA (reference sequence). The CDR3 spans 13 residues. The V end was cut by 3 bases, the J end by 2 bases, with 11 bases between. CDR3 DNA: TGCAGTGCTAGGGGGGAAATCACCTACGAGCAGTACTTC. The encoded protein is CSARGEITYEQYF.

The chain combines TRBV3-1 with TRBJ2-7; no clear D gene. CDR3 length: 12 amino acids. Trimming stripped 3 bases from V and 7 bases from J, with 10 bases between. CDR1 and CDR2 (germline): LGHDT, YNNKEL (reference sequence). This CDR3 is CASSHLPKEQYF. CDR3 in DNA: TGTGCCAGCAGCCATCTCCCGAAGGAGCAGTACTTC.

The V gene is TRBV20-1, the J gene TRBJ1-3; D is unresolved. The CDR3 consists of 14 residues. The V gene's germline CDR1 is DFQATT and CDR2 SNEGSKA (reference sequence). Trimming shortened V by 2 bases and J by 0 bases, and 8 bases separated the two germline ends. CDR3 loop: CSARPQVSGNTIYF. The CDR3 nucleotides read TGCAGTGCTAGACCCCAGGTCTCTGGAAACACCATATATTTT.

Only a few counts were recorded for this clonotype. A read error is possible here, since a much larger clone lies one base away. The chain combines TRBV20-1 with TRBJ2-4, with TRBD1 matching 8 bases. The germline CDR1 and CDR2 sequences are DFQATT and SNEGSKA (reference sequence). The CDR3 totals 14 residues. CDR3 in amino acids: CSASQGAAKNIQCF. The CDR3 DNA is TGCAGTGCTAGTCAGGGGGCGGCCAAAAACATTCAGTGCTTC.

The chain is built from TRBV24-1 and TRBJ2-7; maybe TRBD2 (6 bases). With the DNA end fitting TRBJ2-1 better, the J assignment may be wrong. The germline V gene encodes CDR1 KGHDR and CDR2 SFDVKD. The CDR3 contains 13 residues. CDR3 DNA sequence: TGTGCCACCAGTGCGGGACTCCGCAATGAGCAGTTCTTC. It yields the protein CATSAGLRNEQFF.

For this clonotype: A read error may produce the germline difference seen at one junction end. V gene TRBV10-3 combines with J gene TRBJ1-1; 7 bases match TRBD1. The CDR3 totals 14 residues. Germline V gene data show CDR1 as ENHRY and CDR2 as SYGVKD. The CDR3 nucleotides are TGTGCCACCAGTTCGACAGGGTGGAACACTGAAGCTTTCTTT. Amino acids: CATSSTGWNTEAFF.

The chain has TRBV10-3 and TRBJ2-1, with 8 bases fitting TRBD1. CDR3 size: 14 residues. The germline V gene has CDR1 ENHRY and CDR2 SYGVKD. Germline trimming cut 3 bases from V and 12 bases from J; bases unmatched to any gene: 10. CDR3 in DNA: TGTGCCATCAGTGAAAGGCAGGGGGCGGTCGGGCAGTTCTTC. This sequence encodes CAISERQGAVGQFF.

This clonotype has a count of ten or more. The chain joins TRBV28 to TRBJ2-5, with D uncertain. V lost 2 bases and J lost 2, with 9 bases in between. The CDR3 is 14 amino acids. The germline V gene has CDR1 MDHEN and CDR2 SYDVKM. The CDR3 coding sequence is TGTGCCAGCAGTTTAGGACCCACACAAGAGACCCAGTACTTC. Translating gives CASSLGPTQETQYF.

This clonotype turned up a few times. This chain joins TRBV5-1 and TRBJ1-2; TRBD1 agrees at 7 bases. Germline loops: CDR1 SGHRS, CDR2 YFSETQ. The trim removed 4 bases at V and 0 bases at J, leaving 6 bases unmatched. The CDR3 is 15 amino acids. CDR3 sequence reads: CASSAGQISNYGYTF. CDR3 in DNA: TGCGCCAGCAGCGCGGGACAGATATCTAACTATGGCTACACCTTC.

This clonotype was counted between two and nine times. The V gene is TRBV28, the J gene TRBJ2-1; weak D call: TRBD1 (5 bases). Looked up from germline, CDR1 is MDHEN and CDR2 is SYDVKM. This CDR3 is built from 17 residues. V lost 6 bases and J 5 bases, leaving 23 bases between the germline ends. CDR3 in DNA: TGTGCCAGCAGGGGATGGGGTTATTCAGGGATGGACAATGAGCAGTTCTTC. Translation: CASRGWGYSGMDNEQFF.

CDR3 nucleotides: TGTGCCAGTACCCCGGGAGCAACTAATGAAAAACTGTTTTTT. It is translated as CASTPGATNEKLFF. The rearrangement uses TRBV19 and TRBJ1-4; D not certain. The germline gives CDR1 LNHDA, CDR2 SQIVND (reference sequence). The ends were cut back, 7 bases at V and 0 bases at J, with 9 bases in the middle. The CDR3 has 14 residues.

CDR3 sequence: CSARDPLRGGFTEAFF. In DNA, the CDR3 is TGCAGTGCTAGAGATCCCTTAAGGGGTGGATTCACTGAAGCTTTCTTT. The rearrangement uses TRBV20-1 and TRBJ1-1, with TRBD1 as a possible D gene (5 bases). Germline V gives CDR1 DFQATT, CDR2 SNEGSKA (reference sequence). The CDR3 spans 16 residues. With 0 bases removed from V and 4 bases from J, the gap between germline ends came to 18 bases.

This clonotype showed up just a few times. This chain links TRBV6-2 or TRBV6-3 with TRBJ2-3; TRBD2 might be the D (5 bases). Trimming removed 0 bases from V and 1 base from J, with 8 bases in between. Germline V CDR1 and CDR2: MNHEY, SVGEGT. The CDR3 consists of 15 residues. The CDR3, as DNA: TGTGCCAGCAGTTACTCGGGCGGGCGCACAGATACGCAGTATTTT. As protein: CASSYSGGRTDTQYF.

This clonotype appeared a few times. The CDR3 DNA follows: TGTGCCAGCAGCCAAGATTCCGGGCTAGCGGGAGTTGGTGAGACCCAGTACTTC. Translating gives CASSQDSGLAGVGETQYF. The V and J genes are TRBV14 and TRBJ2-5; 10 bases match TRBD2. V gave up 0 bases and J gave up 5 bases; unmatched junction bases: 12. Germline CDR1 is SGHDN and CDR2 is FVKESK. The CDR3 length is 18 residues. The whole variable domain, filled in from reference TRBV14 and TRBJ2-5, reads EAGVTQFPSHSVIEKGQTVTLRCDPISGHDNLYWYRRVMGKEIKFLLHFVKESKQDESGMPNNRFLAERTGGTYSTLKVQPAELEDSGVYFCASSQDSGLAGVGETQYFGPGTRLLVL.

In this sample, this clonotype turned up many times. The J gene is TRBJ2-7, the V gene TRBV6-5; 11 bases line up with TRBD2. V gave up 7 bases and J gave up 0 bases; unmatched junction bases: 5. The CDR3 is 15 amino acids. Germline V gene sequence: CDR1 MNHEY, CDR2 SVGAGI. In DNA, the CDR3 is TGTGCCAGCAAAATGGGGACTAGCGGCTCCTACGAGCAGTACTTC. Translated, it gives CASKMGTSGSYEQYF.

This clonotype was counted only a few times. Possible read error: a much larger clone is one base away. The chain's CDR3 is CASSFFWVRDEQFF. For the CDR3, the DNA is TGTGCCAGCAGTTTTTTCTGGGTTCGAGATGAGCAGTTCTTC. The chain recombines TRBV12-3 or TRBV12-4 with TRBJ2-1; D unresolved. This CDR3 region has 14 residues. V was cut by 3 bases and J by 8 bases, with 14 bases left in between.

The table lists this clonotype with a few counts. A much bigger clone sits one base away, suggesting this may be a read error. The V gene is TRBV4-1, the J gene TRBJ1-4; TRBD1 aligns across 8 bases. CDR3 size: 19 residues. The germline V gene encodes CDR1 MGHRA and CDR2 YSYEKL. Here the CDR3 reads CANSQDRSAGGTTNEKLFF. As DNA, the CDR3 is TGCGCCAACAGCCAAGATCGTTCGGCAGGGGGCACAACTAATGAAAAACTGTTTTTT.

The CDR3 reads CASCDGGTDTQYF. CDR3 nucleotide sequence: TGCGCCAGCTGTGATGGAGGCACAGATACGCAGTATTTT. The chain combines TRBV5-1 with TRBJ2-3; no clear D gene. Germline lookup yields CDR1 SGHRS and CDR2 YFSETQ. The CDR3 spans 13 residues. The V gene lost 7 bases and the J gene lost 1 base, with 10 bases spanning the gap.

The genes are TRBV19 and TRBJ1-5, with TRBD1 identical over 7 bases. CDR3 size: 17 residues. Trimming at V came to 3 bases and at J to 5 bases, leaving 13 bases not matched to a gene. CDR1 is LNHDA, CDR2 SQIVND, per germline (reference sequence). CDR3 DNA sequence: TGTGCCAGTAGTATGTTAGGGCAGGGGGTTTGGGATCAGCCCCAGCATTTT. Its translation is CASSMLGQGVWDQPQHF.

The chain has TRBV29-1 and TRBJ2-7; tentative D call: TRBD2 (6 bases). The CDR3 contains 11 residues. In germline, CDR1 is SQVTM, CDR2 ANQGSEA. The V gene lost 7 bases and the J gene lost 5 bases, with 12 bases spanning the gap. CDR3 residues: CSATSSDEQYF. In DNA form, the CDR3 reads TGCAGCGCGACTAGTTCTGACGAGCAGTACTTC.

This clonotype has just a few counts. The CDR3 is CASTQGAETQYF. The CDR3 DNA follows: TGTGCCAGCACACAGGGGGCAGAGACCCAGTACTTC. V and J are TRBV2 and TRBJ2-5; TRBD1 matches at 9 bases. Germline V gene sequence: CDR1 SNHLY, CDR2 FYNNEI. The CDR3 totals 12 residues. Unmatched junction bases numbered 1, after V lost 7 bases and J lost 4 bases.

The chain is built from TRBV7-2 and TRBJ2-7; D perhaps matches TRBD1 (6 bases). The germline V gene has CDR1 SGHTA and CDR2 FQGNSA. The CDR3 loop spans 16 amino acids. The V end lost 0 bases, the J end lost 0 bases, and 12 bases lay between the germline ends. CDR3 amino acids: CASSLATGDYSYEQYF. The CDR3 bases are TGTGCCAGCAGCTTAGCGACAGGTGATTACTCCTACGAGCAGTACTTC.

The V call is TRBV2, the J call TRBJ2-5; D is undetermined. Germline V gives CDR1 SNHLY, CDR2 FYNNEI. The CDR3 covers 16 residues. Trimming pared 2 bases from V and 2 bases from J, leaving 15 bases between. The CDR3 spells CASSESGPPRQETQYF. In nucleotides, the CDR3 is TGTGCCAGCAGTGAATCAGGCCCACCGCGGCAAGAGACCCAGTACTTC.

The chain carries TRBV20-1 and TRBJ2-2, with 8 bases identical to TRBD2. Germline assignment: CDR1 DFQATT and CDR2 SNEGSKA (reference sequence). The V segment lost 5 bases and the J segment 6 bases; nucleotides outside the gene matches: 8. The CDR3 has 14 amino acids. CDR3 DNA: TGCAGTGCTGCCGAGTCGGGAGGGCCCGGGGAGCTGTTTTTT. This translates into CSAAESGGPGELFF.

Of note for this clonotype: Because it lacks the conserved phenylalanine or tryptophan at the end, this CDR3 is likely a read error. The V call is TRBV12-3 or TRBV12-4, the J call TRBJ2-3; 9 bases are shared with TRBD2. V was pared by 4 bases and J by 11 bases, with 16 bases of the junction left unmatched. The CDR3 contains 16 residues. The CDR3 DNA is TGTGCCAGCAGTTCCGTAGCGGGAGTGATAACAGATGTGCAGTATTCC. This translates into CASSSVAGVITDVQYS.

The rearrangement links TRBV5-1 to TRBJ2-1; 9 bases align to TRBD1. The CDR3 totals 16 residues. Germline V gene sequence: CDR1 SGHRS, CDR2 YFSETQ. J lost 2 bases, V lost 4 bases, and 7 bases had no gene match. CDR3 coding DNA: TGCGCCAGCAGCCTGGACAGGGGCTCTACCTACAATGAGCAGTTCTTC. This encodes CASSLDRGSTYNEQFF.

In its sample, this clonotype was seen once. This sequence joins TRBV18 and TRBJ2-5, with D possibly TRBD1 on 5 matching bases. The CDR3 is made up of 15 amino acids. CDR1 and CDR2 from the germline V gene are KGHSH and LQKENI. Trimming pared 0 bases from V and 5 bases from J, leaving 13 bases between. The CDR3: CASSPPKGPGETQYF. Here the CDR3 DNA reads TGTGCCAGCTCACCACCAAAGGGGCCAGGGGAGACCCAGTACTTC.

This clonotype was found many times. This chain's CDR3 is CASSLSSGSHEQYF. The CDR3 DNA sequence: TGTGCCAGCAGTTTAAGTAGCGGGAGCCACGAGCAGTACTTC. The chain links TRBV12-3 or TRBV12-4 to TRBJ2-5, with 9 bases lining up with TRBD2. The J call may be mistaken, given a closer DNA end match to TRBJ2-7. CDR3 length: 14 amino acids.